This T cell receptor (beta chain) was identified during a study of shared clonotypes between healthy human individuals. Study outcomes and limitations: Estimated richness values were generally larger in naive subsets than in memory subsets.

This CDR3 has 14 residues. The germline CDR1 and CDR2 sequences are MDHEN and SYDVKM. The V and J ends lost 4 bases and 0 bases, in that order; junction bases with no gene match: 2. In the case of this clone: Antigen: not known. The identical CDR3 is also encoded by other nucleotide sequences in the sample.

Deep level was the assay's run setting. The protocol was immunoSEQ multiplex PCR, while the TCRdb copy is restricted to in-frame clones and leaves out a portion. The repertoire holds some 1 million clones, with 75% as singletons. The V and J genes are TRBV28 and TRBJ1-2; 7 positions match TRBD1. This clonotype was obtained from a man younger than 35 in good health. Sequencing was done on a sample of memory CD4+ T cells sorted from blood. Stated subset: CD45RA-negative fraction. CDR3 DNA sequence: TGTGCCAGCAGTTCAGGGGGAGCTAACTATGGCTACACCTTC. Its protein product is CASSSGGANYGYTF.